This T cell receptor (beta chain) is from a study of a mutant IDH1 vaccine in newly diagnosed glioma. Study at large: Patients in the study were vaccinated eight times, receiving shots in weeks 1, 3, 5, 7, 11, 15, 19 and 23. Once 4-6 weeks had passed after radiotherapy alone, vaccination started, or it started with temozolomide cycles. Former treatment meant radiotherapy, temozolomide, or both; the majority had gotten both.

The germline CDR1 and CDR2 sequences are SGHRS and YFSETQ. J gave up 6 bases and V 4 bases, and 5 bases lay outside the gene matches. The CDR3 contains 14 residues. In regard to this clone: What it recognizes is unknown.

Time point in this sample: week 5, during vaccination. The vaccine gave 300 ug of a 20-mer mutant IDH1 peptide subcutaneously per dose. Libraries were prepared by immunoSEQ multiplex PCR; TCRdb keeps only in-frame clonotypes and omits some of them. The sample lists about 26,000 clones, more than 60% occurring once. The sample in question was PBMCs, obtained from a glioma patient whose treatment included an IDH1 peptide vaccine. J is TRBJ2-3 and V is TRBV5-1; the match to TRBD2 covers 10 bases. The source of this sequence is a man aged 40-49 years with glioma. Some clones in this sample may be carry-over from other donors' samples. CDR3 protein: CASSPQTSGDTQYF. The DNA for the CDR3 is TGCGCCAGCAGCCCCCAGACTAGCGGGGATACGCAGTATTTT.